One and the same sample provided the 24 T cell receptor beta chains below, sequenced in a study of blood T cell repertoires in COVID-19. Libraries were prepared by immunoSEQ multiplex PCR; TCRdb keeps only in-frame clonotypes and omits some of them. The data contain approximately 220,000 clones, 88% of them singletons. The material sequenced was PBMCs or T cells enriched from blood (not recorded which). The origin of the receptors is a woman under 40 who had recovered from COVID-19.

The chain carries TRBV29-1 and TRBJ2-7; 9 nucleotides match TRBD1. CDR1 and CDR2 from the germline V gene are SQVTM and ANQGSEA. The CDR3 contains 13 residues. Germline trimming cut 5 bases from V and 7 bases from J; bases unmatched to any gene: 9. The CDR3 loop is CSVRLQGAGEQYF. CDR3 coding DNA: TGCAGCGTTAGGTTACAGGGGGCGGGGGAGCAGTACTTC.

As to this clone: The CDR3 carries no conserved terminal phenylalanine or tryptophan, so it likely arises from a read error. Because the CDR3's place on the DNA is in doubt, the DNA is left out and the CDR3 is given as listed by TCRdb. This chain joins TRBV10-1 and TRBJ1-1; TRBD1 reflects the table's D call only, with no check against the DNA. Germline V CDR1 and CDR2: WNHNN, SYGVQD (reference sequence). Counting both end residues, the CDR3 totals 13 amino acids. The CDR3 spells CASSESTGDRRGN.

In regard to this clone: A junction boundary mismatches the germline segment, possibly from a read error. The chain links TRBV20-1 to TRBJ1-2, with D possibly being TRBD1 (5 bases). The CDR3 contains 11 residues. Germline V gene data show CDR1 as DFQATT and CDR2 as SNEGSKA (reference sequence). CDR3 residues: CSARGPRRVAF. CDR3 sequence (DNA): TGCAGTGCTAGGGGGCCCCGGAGAGTTGCCTTC.

This chain connects TRBV5-6 to TRBJ2-7, with TRBD2 matching over 7 bases. Looked up from germline, CDR1 is SGHDT and CDR2 is YYEEEE. The CDR3 runs 14 residues. J was trimmed by 3 bases and V by 2 bases; bases with no gene match: 5. CDR3 loop: CASSLGRGNYEQYF. CDR3 nucleotide sequence: TGTGCCAGCAGCTTAGGGCGGGGGAACTACGAGCAGTACTTC.

As to this clone: The same CDR3 also results from other DNA sequences found in this sample. The chain recombines TRBV10-3 with TRBJ2-3; 11 bases match TRBD2. After removal of 2 bases from V and 1 base from J, the junction contained 2 bases not matched to a gene. Germline CDR1 reads ENHRY; CDR2 reads SYGVKD. The CDR3 consists of 16 residues. Here the CDR3 reads CAISETSGRGTDTQYF. CDR3 nucleotide sequence: TGTGCCATCAGTGAGACTAGCGGGAGAGGCACAGATACGCAGTATTTT.

This chain links TRBV7-8 with TRBJ2-7, with D maybe TRBD2 (7 bases). The germline gives CDR1 SGHVS, CDR2 FQNEAQ. Trimming took 3 bases from V and 1 from J, leaving 16 bases between them. The CDR3 contains 16 residues. The CDR3 DNA sequence: TGTGCCAGCAGCTTCATGGCGGGGGCTCTGTCCTACGAGCAGTACTTC. This sequence encodes CASSFMAGALSYEQYF.

The V call is TRBV5-1, the J call TRBJ1-6; possible D gene TRBD1, 6 bases. The germline V gene encodes CDR1 SGHRS and CDR2 YFSETQ. V lost 4 bases to trimming and J lost 0 bases, with 11 bases between them. The CDR3 is 16 amino acids. CDR3 sequence reads: CASSVDRNSYNSPLHF. CDR3 in DNA: TGCGCCAGCAGCGTGGACAGAAACTCCTATAATTCACCCCTCCACTTT.

This chain links TRBV10-3 with TRBJ1-1, with 9 bases fitting TRBD1. The length of the CDR3 is 12 residues. Trimming at V came to 8 bases and at J to 3 bases, leaving 1 base not matched to a gene. CDR1 is ENHRY, CDR2 SYGVKD, per germline. CDR3 protein: CAIWTGDTEAFF. The CDR3 DNA sequence: TGTGCCATCTGGACAGGGGACACTGAAGCTTTCTTT.

This rearrangement joins TRBV9 to TRBJ1-1; 8 nucleotides align to TRBD1. CDR1 and CDR2 from the germline V gene are SGDLS and YYNGEE. With V trimmed by 3 bases and J by 1 base, 2 bases remained unmatched. The CDR3 has 14 amino acids. Written as DNA, the CDR3 is TGTGCCAGCAGCGGGGGGACAGGGAACACTGAAGCTTTCTTT. Its protein is CASSGGTGNTEAFF.

The genes are TRBV29-1 and TRBJ2-2; TRBD2 matches at 7 bases. CDR3 length: 15 residues. Germline CDR1 is SQVTM and CDR2 is ANQGSEA. J lost 2 bases, V lost 2 bases, and 5 bases had no gene match. The CDR3 DNA follows: TGCAGCGTTGAATATCCGGGGGGAAACACCGGGGAGCTGTTTTTT. It specifies CSVEYPGGNTGELFF.

This chain uses TRBV12-3 or TRBV12-4 with TRBJ1-6, with 9 bases identical to TRBD1. The CDR3 extends over 13 amino acids. Losses at the gene ends were 7 bases for V and 11 bases for J; bases not matched to a gene: 6. This CDR3 reads CASTRQGGPPLHF. CDR3 DNA: TGTGCCAGCACCAGACAGGGGGGGCCACCCCTCCACTTT.

This chain links TRBV6-6 with TRBJ1-6; unclear D gene. The germline CDR1 and CDR2 sequences are MNHNY and SVGAGI (reference sequence). Trimming stripped 2 bases from V and 8 bases from J, with 10 bases between. The CDR3 has 14 residues. The CDR3 is CASSYRGGDSPLHF. CDR3 sequence (DNA): TGTGCCAGCAGTTACCGGGGAGGTGATTCACCCCTCCACTTT.

The chain links TRBV27 to TRBJ2-1; D may be TRBD2 (5 bases). Trimming shortened V by 0 bases and J by 4 bases, and 10 bases separated the two germline ends. The CDR3 sequence is 15 residues long. The germline V gene has CDR1 MNHEY and CDR2 SMNVEV (reference sequence). The CDR3 DNA reads TGTGCCAGCAGTTTATCGTTCGGGGATTACAATGAGCAGTTCTTC. Amino acid sequence: CASSLSFGDYNEQFF.

V gene TRBV7-9 combines with J gene TRBJ2-5; perhaps TRBD2 as D (5 bases). Per the germline V gene, CDR1 is SEHNR and CDR2 is FQNEAQ (reference sequence). V was cut by 5 bases and J by 3 bases, with 13 bases left in between. CDR3 length: 14 residues. CDR3 protein: CASSPRATKETQYF. Written as DNA, the CDR3 is TGTGCCAGCAGCCCTCGGGCGACTAAAGAGACCCAGTACTTC. The variable domain in full, completed from reference TRBV7-9 and TRBJ2-5, reads DTGVSQNPRHKITKRGQNVTFRCDPISEHNRLYWYRQTLGQGPEFLTYFQNEAQLEKSRLLSDRFSAERPKGSFSTLEIQRTEQGDSAMYLCASSPRATKETQYFGPGTRLLVL.

This chain joins TRBV7-8 and TRBJ1-1, with D unclear. The CDR3 length is 14 residues. V was clipped by 4 bases and J by 7 bases, with 16 bases between them. The germline V gene encodes CDR1 SGHVS and CDR2 FQNEAQ. CDR3 in amino acids: CASSWGEGYGEAFF. In DNA, the CDR3 is TGTGCCAGCAGCTGGGGAGAGGGATACGGTGAAGCTTTCTTT.

V gene TRBV5-8 combines with J gene TRBJ1-2, with TRBD1 identical over 12 bases. The CDR3 is 18 residues long. With 4 bases clipped from V and 8 bases from J, the junction kept 18 bases outside the gene matches. Germline-derived CDR1 and CDR2 are SGHTS and YDEGEE. Here the CDR3 reads CASSEPGTGGVVGIGYTF. CDR3 DNA sequence: TGTGCCAGCAGCGAACCCGGGACAGGGGGCGTAGTGGGAATCGGCTACACCTTC.

The rearrangement links TRBV4-1 to TRBJ1-5; no reliable D call. The V end was cut by 4 bases, the J end by 1 base, with 14 bases between. Germline CDR1 is MGHRA and CDR2 is YSYEKL. The CDR3 loop spans 16 amino acids. The DNA for the CDR3 is TGCGCCAGCAGCCCTCAGGTCGGGAAGAGCAATCAGCCCCAGCATTTT. As protein: CASSPQVGKSNQPQHF.

V and J are TRBV19 and TRBJ2-5, with 10 bases that match TRBD1. This CDR3 spans 14 amino acids. Germline CDR1 and CDR2: LNHDA and SQIVND (reference sequence). J gave up 3 bases and V 4 bases, and 2 bases lay outside the gene matches. CDR3 loop: CASSKDRGEETQYF. CDR3 DNA sequence: TGTGCCAGTAGTAAGGACAGGGGGGAAGAGACCCAGTACTTC.

The chain uses TRBV6-5 and TRBJ1-2; tentative D call: TRBD1 (5 bases). Germline V gene sequence: CDR1 MNHEY, CDR2 SVGAGI. CDR3 size: 12 residues. Deletions cut 6 bases from V and 8 bases from J, with 13 bases between. DNA of the CDR3: TGTGCCAGCAGCCCAGGGTCGAAGGGCTACACCTTC. Protein product: CASSPGSKGYTF.

The count of this clone is one. The chain couples TRBV11-2 to TRBJ1-3; TRBD1 matches at 9 bases. The germline gives CDR1 SGHAT, CDR2 FQNNGV. Trimming cost V 3 bases and J 2 bases; bases outside gene matches: 8. The length of the CDR3 is 17 residues. CDR3 sequence reads: CASSFSWGTGTGNTIYF. The CDR3 DNA sequence: TGTGCCAGCAGCTTTAGTTGGGGGACAGGGACTGGAAACACCATATATTTT.

The CDR3: CASSQDYYRQAETVYGYTF. Written as DNA, the CDR3 is TGCGCCAGCAGCCAAGACTATTATCGACAGGCCGAAACTGTCTATGGCTACACCTTC. The chain links TRBV4-3 to TRBJ1-2; a weak D match, TRBD1 (6 bases). This CDR3 has 19 residues. Per germline, CDR1 LGHNA and CDR2 YSLEER. Trimming left V 0 bases short and J 4 bases short, with 24 bases between.

CDR3 region: CASSFLAGNNEQFF. The CDR3 region has the DNA TGTGCCAGCAGCTTCCTAGCGGGGAACAATGAGCAGTTCTTC. The rearrangement uses TRBV13 and TRBJ2-1; 9 bases are shared with TRBD2. Germline loops: CDR1 PRHDT, CDR2 FYEKMQ (reference sequence). Losses at the gene ends were 3 bases for V and 5 bases for J; bases not matched to a gene: 2. The CDR3 spans 14 residues.

The rearrangement joins TRBV5-5 to TRBJ2-3; 8 nucleotides match TRBD1. Germline V gene data show CDR1 as SGHKS and CDR2 as YYEKEE (reference sequence). V shed 4 bases, J shed 3 bases, and the junction held 4 bases outside the gene matches. The CDR3 runs to 14 residues. This CDR3 is CASSRDRTTDTQYF. The DNA of the CDR3 is TGTGCCAGCAGCAGGGACAGGACGACAGATACGCAGTATTTT. The full variable domain, its missing parts supplied by reference TRBV5-5 and TRBJ2-3, is DAGVTQSPTHLIKTRGQQVTLRCSPISGHKSVSWYQQVLGQGPQFIFQYYEKEERGRGNFPDRFSARQFPNYSSELNVNALLLGDSALYLCASSRDRTTDTQYFGPGTRLTVL.

The V call is TRBV25-1, the J call TRBJ2-1, with a weak D call TRBD2 (6 bases). This CDR3 has 14 amino acids. Trimming took off 5 bases at V and 8 bases at J, with 16 bases between the two ends. Germline CDR1 reads MGHDK; CDR2 reads SYGVNS. CDR3 region: CASSQAGRYDEQFF. CDR3 in DNA: TGTGCCAGCAGTCAGGCGGGGAGGTACGATGAGCAGTTCTTC.